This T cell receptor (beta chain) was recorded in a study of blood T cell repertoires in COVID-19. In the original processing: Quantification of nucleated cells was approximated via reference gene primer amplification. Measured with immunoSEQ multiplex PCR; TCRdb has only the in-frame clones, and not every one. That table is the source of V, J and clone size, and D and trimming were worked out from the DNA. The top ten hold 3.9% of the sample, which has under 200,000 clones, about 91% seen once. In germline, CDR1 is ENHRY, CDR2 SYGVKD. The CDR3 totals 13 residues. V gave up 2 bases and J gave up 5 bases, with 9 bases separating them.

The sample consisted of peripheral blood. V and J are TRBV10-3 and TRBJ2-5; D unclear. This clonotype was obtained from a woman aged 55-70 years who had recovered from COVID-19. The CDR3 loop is CAISEALGETQYF. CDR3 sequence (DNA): TGTGCCATCAGTGAGGCCCTCGGGGAGACCCAGTACTTC.